The rows below give T cell receptor beta chains drawn from one sample of a study of cytomegalovirus exposure and HLA in healthy donors. Profiling relied on immunoSEQ multiplex PCR, and the TCRdb table lists in-frame clones only, not all of them. Of over 110,000 clones in the sample, around 85% were seen once. Sample: PBMCs. Receptor source: a man younger than 35 in good health and CMV-seronegative. Both conserved end residues are part of each CDR3. Not all rows give a size; the values are once, few, many and, for expanded clones, a class.

clone size	V gene	J gene	CDR3 protein
many	TRBV6-4	TRBJ1-6	CASRWVRGETHYNSPLHF
once	TRBV5-1	TRBJ1-5	CASSEGTGTNQPQHF
NA	TRBV19	TRBJ2-5	CASRDRGVETQYF
NA	TRBV29-1	TRBJ1-5	CSVVEQGYSNQPQHF
NA	TRBV4-3	TRBJ2-3	CASSQDGRRTDTQYF
NA	TRBV27	TRBJ2-5	CASSPNPTDGETQYF
NA	TRBV14	TRBJ1-1	CASSQDWASPEAFF
NA	TRBV4-3	TRBJ2-2	CASSQDTSTGELFF
NA	TRBV28	TRBJ2-1	CASSSPGTGLYNEQFF
NA	TRBV4-2	TRBJ1-3	CASSRNAYRGEENTIYF
NA	TRBV7-2	TRBJ2-2	CASSLRTGDTGELFF
NA	TRBV20-1	TRBJ1-2	CSARWSYGYTF
NA	TRBV7-2	TRBJ2-7	CASSLDQGRIGEQYF
NA	TRBV28	TRBJ2-7	CASSPSGRQPYEQYF
NA	TRBV5-1	TRBJ2-7	CASSSQPTSGGYEQYF
NA	TRBV7-9	TRBJ1-3	CASRSRTGGSGNTIYF
NA	TRBV7-9	TRBJ1-1	CASSLSGNTEAFF
NA	TRBV4-1	TRBJ2-7	CASSQDSRGSSYEQYF
few	TRBV6-5	TRBJ1-1	CASNSGNTEAFF
NA	TRBV5-1	TRBJ1-1	CASSPRAGGAYTEAFF
NA	TRBV28	TRBJ1-5	CASSLVQDPSNQPQHF
NA	TRBV7-9	TRBJ2-5	CASSFGQGRSQYF
few	TRBV2	TRBJ1-6	CASSEEDRGLGSPLHF
NA	TRBV6-6	TRBJ1-2	CASSYSGRGVGYTF
NA	TRBV27	TRBJ1-5	CASSLSNRGLKVPQHF
NA	TRBV6-6	TRBJ1-2	CASSYSTGIRGYTF
NA	TRBV12-5	TRBJ2-2	CASGGPGTGELFF
NA	TRBV6-1	TRBJ1-4	CASRPGTANEKLFF
NA	TRBV9	TRBJ2-3	CASSVVPSGGDTQYF